The present entry profiles one TCR beta chain with its context. This sample is part of a study of control samples from healthy donors and cancer patients. Sequencing used immunoSEQ multiplex PCR; TCRdb keeps in-frame clones, though not all of them. The table includes 130,000 or so clones, roughly 91% detected once. The CDR3 length is 21 residues. The germline V gene encodes CDR1 PRHDT and CDR2 FYEKMQ (reference sequence). After removal of 5 bases from V and 2 bases from J, the junction contained 23 bases not matched to a gene. J is TRBJ2-2 and V is TRBV13; 7 bases line up with TRBD1. Sequences were obtained from PBMCs. The TCR was taken from a man over 45 with head and neck cancer. The chain's CDR3 is CASSGRWGTDERLKNTGELFF. The CDR3 DNA reads TGTGCCAGCAGCGGCCGCTGGGGGACAGATGAGCGCCTAAAAAACACCGGGGAGCTGTTTTTT. The full variable domain, its missing parts supplied by reference TRBV13 and TRBJ2-2, is AAGVIQSPRHLIKEKRETATLKCYPIPRHDTVYWYQQGPGQDPQFLISFYEKMQSDKGSIPDRFSAQQFSDYHSELNMSSLELGDSALYFCASSGRWGTDERLKNTGELFFGEGSRLTVL.